Shown below are 12 T cell receptor beta chains from a single sample sequenced in a study of blood T cells in healthy people across ages. Through a sample-barcoded 5' primer and a J-beta primer mix, a second PCR was run for about 6 to 11 cycles. TCRdb reprocessed the 5' RACE reads via MiXCR and lists one record per CDR3 protein. The sample consists of 1.5 million to 2 million distinct CDR3 sequences, around 48% of them appearing once. The specimen was blood. The source is a woman in her thirties or forties in good health.

J is TRBJ1-5 and V is TRBV7-8, with a tentative D call TRBD1 (5 bases). Germline CDR1 reads SGHVS; CDR2 reads FQNEAQ. V lost 4 bases and J 7 bases, leaving 11 bases between the germline ends. The CDR3 totals 13 residues. The CDR3 here is CASSWEGAQPQHF. DNA for the CDR3: TGTGCCAGCAGCTGGGAAGGGGCCCAGCCCCAGCATTTT.

CDR3 loop: CASTLGGSGATYNEQFF. The CDR3 coding sequence is TGTGCCAGCACCCTGGGAGGTAGCGGGGCGACATACAATGAGCAGTTCTTC. The chain couples TRBV7-2 to TRBJ2-1, with TRBD2 matching over 8 bases. The CDR3 sequence is 17 residues long. Germline assignment: CDR1 SGHTA and CDR2 FQGNSA. J gave up 4 bases and V 7 bases, and 15 bases lay outside the gene matches.

The chain employs TRBV20-1 and TRBJ2-3, with 9 nucleotides matching TRBD2. CDR1 DFQATT and CDR2 SNEGSKA come from the germline V gene (reference sequence). This CDR3 spans 21 amino acids. After removal of 3 bases from V and 0 bases from J, the junction contained 22 bases not matched to a gene. Here the CDR3 DNA reads TGCAGTGCTAGTATCCCGCGGGGGGGAAACGCGGGAGGGGGGAGCACAGATACGCAGTATTTT. Its translation is CSASIPRGGNAGGGSTDTQYF.

This sequence joins TRBV7-9 and TRBJ1-4, with D maybe TRBD1 (5 bases). Germline lookup yields CDR1 SEHNR and CDR2 FQNEAQ (reference sequence). V lost 5 bases to trimming and J lost 7 bases, with 14 bases between them. The CDR3 is 14 residues long. CDR3 sequence reads: CASSPDKEFEKLFF. CDR3 DNA sequence: TGTGCCAGCAGCCCGGACAAGGAGTTTGAAAAACTGTTTTTT.

The V and J genes are TRBV20-1 and TRBJ2-4; D is uncertain. Germline CDR1 is DFQATT and CDR2 is SNEGSKA (reference sequence). The CDR3 covers 15 residues. The V and J ends lost 2 bases and 8 bases respectively, with 19 bases between them. CDR3: CSARFSGRANDIQYF. The CDR3 DNA follows: TGCAGTGCTAGATTCTCCGGGCGCGCCAACGACATTCAGTACTTC.

The rearrangement joins TRBV4-1 to TRBJ1-5, with D possibly TRBD1 on 6 matching bases. CDR3 length equals 17 residues. Per the germline V gene, CDR1 is MGHRA and CDR2 is YSYEKL. Between the trimmed V and J ends, which lost 1 base and 0 bases, there was a span of 13 bases. CDR3 in amino acids: CASSQVYPRGSNQPQHF. CDR3 DNA: TGCGCCAGCAGCCAAGTATATCCCAGGGGTAGCAATCAGCCCCAGCATTTT.

The chain carries TRBV28 and TRBJ2-5, with D perhaps matching TRBD1 (5 bases). The J call may be wrong; the DNA end is better matched by TRBJ2-7. The CDR3 totals 14 residues. Germline-derived CDR1 and CDR2 are MDHEN and SYDVKM. CDR3 nucleotides: TGTGCCAGCAGTCACCGGACACGGTCCTACGAGCAGTACTTC. Translated, it gives CASSHRTRSYEQYF.

The V gene is TRBV12-3 or TRBV12-4, the J gene TRBJ1-2; 8 bases align to TRBD1. Trimming at V came to 7 bases and at J to 8 bases, leaving 15 bases not matched to a gene. The CDR3 length is 15 residues. CDR3 sequence reads: CASTPQQDRVGGYTF. DNA of the CDR3: TGTGCCAGCACACCGCAACAGGACAGGGTTGGGGGCTACACCTTC.

The gene calls are TRBV2 and TRBJ1-1; D might be TRBD1 (5 bases). The CDR3 is 14 amino acids. Germline V gene sequence: CDR1 SNHLY, CDR2 FYNNEI. Trimming pared 1 base from V and 4 bases from J, leaving 10 bases between. Here the CDR3 reads CASSEGRGSTEAFF. In nucleotides, the CDR3 is TGTGCCAGCAGTGAAGGGCGGGGCAGCACTGAAGCTTTCTTT.

The chain combines TRBV20-1 with TRBJ2-1; TRBD2 might be the D (7 bases). CDR3 length equals 15 residues. The germline V gene has CDR1 DFQATT and CDR2 SNEGSKA (reference sequence). The germline V and J ends were trimmed by 2 bases and 2 bases, with 13 bases remaining between them. CDR3 region: CSARLGGGPYNEQFF. In DNA, the CDR3 is TGCAGTGCTAGATTAGGGGGGGGCCCCTACAATGAGCAGTTCTTC.

A word on this clonotype: At one end, the junction sequence differs from germline, possibly due to a read error. The rearrangement links TRBV5-1 to TRBJ2-3; D is uncertain. The CDR3 is made up of 13 amino acids. Per the germline V gene, CDR1 is SGHRS and CDR2 is YFSETQ. CDR3 residues: CASSNPSTDTQYF. Here the CDR3 DNA reads TGTGCCAGCTCAAACCCTAGCACAGATACGCAGTATTTT.

The chain recombines TRBV28 with TRBJ2-5, with 10 positions matching TRBD2. The DNA end is a closer match to TRBJ2-7, so the J assignment may be wrong. Germline values: CDR1 MDHEN, CDR2 SYDVKM. There are 15 residues in the CDR3. CDR3 in DNA: TGTGCCAGCAGCTCCCAGCGGGGGGGAGCCTACGAGCAGTACTTC. Residues: CASSSQRGGAYEQYF.